This T cell receptor (beta chain) was found in a study of T cell repertoires in cytomegalovirus infection (dated by TCRdb to the late 2010s). With regard to the full study: Recently identified HLA-C-restricted CMV epitopes, whose presentation resists viral immunomodulation, were targeted by peptide stimulations together with well-studied HLA-B-restricted epitopes. Donor HLA type was relevant to the analysis, as public TCR beta signatures indicated carriage of CMV infection together with the matching HLA type.

The data were produced on an Illumina HiSeq 1500. Starting from the raw public reads, TCRdb applied fastp trimming at Q25, assembled clones with MiXCR and retained in-frame beta chains. Every distinct CDR3 protein forms one entry, paired with its most common genes and DNA. In all, the sample holds a few hundred thousand distinct CDR3 sequences, and under 35% of those were seen once. Of the sample, 20% is held by the ten largest clones. A distance of 18 bases separates the germline ends of V and J, which lose 4 bases and 5 bases respectively. The CDR3 measures 15 amino acids from cysteine to phenylalanine. Only CDR3 DNA remains: 45 bases, in frame from the first base. The germline V gene encodes CDR1 SGHDT and CDR2 YYEEEE. Explained via the paper, the treatment or condition label denotes: in vitro stimulation with specific CMV peptide epitopes to enrich CMV-specific T cells. What the study reported, not specific to this receptor: Carriers of CMV infection plus the relevant HLA type were discriminated by the cumulative frequency of public TCR beta family members in the study cohort and in an independent roughly 320-donor cohort. The ex vivo response was dominated by HLA-C-restricted CMV-specific TCR beta clonotypes, which also provided the single most frequent clonotype in two of eight donors.

Turning to this clonotype: Its antigen remains undetermined. No base quality information exists; no much larger clone differs at one position.

This TCR was recovered from a human donor in good health (CMV status not recorded). Some clones in this sample may be carry-over from other donors' samples. Sequenced material: cultured PBMCs, taken from culture after CMV antigen stimulation. The chain is made from TRBV5-6 and TRBJ1-1; possibly the D gene is TRBD1, per 6 matching bases. For the CDR3, the sequence is CASSLDPGGMTEAFF. The bases are TGTGCCAGCAGCCTGGATCCGGGGGGCATGACTGAAGCTTTCTTT.